The T cell receptor beta chain under discussion was sequenced for a study of cytomegalovirus exposure and HLA in healthy donors. The study ran its PCR with 60 Vbeta and 13 Jbeta primers. Here immunoSEQ multiplex PCR was the method, and the copy in TCRdb shows in-frame clones only, minus some. The table records about 130,000 clones, approximately 83% of them present only once. V shed 8 bases, J shed 3 bases, and the junction held 0 bases outside the gene matches. Germline CDR1 is MNHEY and CDR2 is SVGAGI. This CDR3 spans 13 amino acids. The receptor was derived from a middle-aged man in good health and CMV-seronegative. The material sequenced was PBMCs. This chain connects TRBV6-5 to TRBJ1-6; 8 bases match TRBD1. CDR3 DNA: TGTGCCAGCGGGACAGGCTATAATTCACCCCTCCACTTT. This translates into CASGTGYNSPLHF.